This is a list of T cell receptor beta chains from one sample in a study of a mutant IDH1 vaccine in newly diagnosed glioma. Their cognate antigens are unknown. Assay: immunoSEQ multiplex PCR; the TCRdb copy retains only in-frame clones and omits some. Of tens of thousands of clones in the sample, over 70% were seen once. Sample: PBMCs, taken from a glioma patient whose treatment included an IDH1 peptide vaccine. The receptors originated from a man aged 50 to 60 with glioma. Both conserved end residues are part of each CDR3. D genes are given only for firm matches. The size entry is marked missing in some rows and otherwise reads once, few, many or a size class.

size | D | J | V | DNA | CDR3
NA | NA | TRBJ2-7 | TRBV5-1 | TGCGCCAGCAGCCCCAGACAGCAGCAGGCCGAGCAGTACTTC | CASSPRQQQAEQYF
few | TRBD1 | TRBJ1-4 | TRBV30 | TGTGCCTGGAGTAACTGGGACAGGCTAAATGAAAAACTGTTTTTT | CAWSNWDRLNEKLFF
NA | NA | TRBJ1-1 | TRBV5-6 | TGTGCCAGCAGCTTGGTATCGAGGCTCACTGAAGCTTTCTTT | CASSLVSRLTEAFF
NA | TRBD1 | TRBJ2-7 | TRBV15 | TGTGCCACCAGCAAGGACAGGGGACGATACGAGCAGTACTTC | CATSKDRGRYEQYF
NA | TRBD1 | TRBJ1-5 | TRBV19 | TGTGCCATAGGACAGGGCAATCAGCCCCAGCATTTT | CAIGQGNQPQHF
once | NA | TRBJ2-7 | TRBV5-6 | TGTGCCAGCAGCCGGCGAAGCGAGCAGTACTTC | CASSRRSEQYF
NA | NA | TRBJ2-2 | TRBV6-5 | TGTGCCAGCAGCGACGGGGCCTACACCGGGGAGCTGTTTTTT | CASSDGAYTGELFF
NA | NA | TRBJ2-1 | TRBV27 | TGTGCCAGCAGTAGACCACTGAGCTCCTACAATGAGCAGTTCTTC | CASSRPLSSYNEQFF
NA | NA | TRBJ2-3 | TRBV30 | TGTGCCTGGAGTGTAGAACGGGGTGGTTTCGATACGCAGTATTTT | CAWSVERGGFDTQYF
NA | TRBD2 | TRBJ2-1 | TRBV5-1 | TGCGCCAGCCTCGGGGGGATCTCCTACAATGAGCAGTTCTTC | CASLGGISYNEQFF
NA | NA | TRBJ1-2 | TRBV30 | TGTGCCTGGAGCCCCGGGCCTTCTAACTATGGCTACACCTTC | CAWSPGPSNYGYTF
NA | NA | TRBJ2-7 | TRBV29-1 | TGCAGCGCCGGGGCTGATTTTTACGAGCAGTACTTC | CSAGADFYEQYF
once | NA | TRBJ2-7 | TRBV4-2 | TGTGCCAGCAGCCAAGAGATAGACTTTAGCCACGAGCAGTACTTC | CASSQEIDFSHEQYF
few | NA | TRBJ1-1 | TRBV18 | TGTGCCAGCTCACTACCGGCGGGGAACACTGAAGCTTTCTTT | CASSLPAGNTEAFF
NA | NA | TRBJ1-2 | TRBV27 | TGTGCCAGCAGTTTATCGGCCGGAGGATTAGACTATGGCTACACCTTC | CASSLSAGGLDYGYTF
NA | NA | TRBJ1-6 | TRBV2 | TGTGCCAGCAGTGAAGACAGGTGGAGTTCACCCCTCCACTTT | CASSEDRWSSPLHF
NA | NA | TRBJ2-7 | TRBV30 | TGTGCCTGGAGTGTCAAAGGAGGGGACCCCGCTAATTTCTTC | CAWSVKGGDPANFF
NA | TRBD1 | TRBJ1-2 | TRBV7-9 | TGTGCCAGCAGCTTTCAGGGGGCCCAATATGGCTACACCTTC | CASSFQGAQYGYTF
NA | NA | TRBJ1-1 | TRBV7-9 | TGTGCCAGCAGCTTAGGAGCGAACACTGAAGCTTTCTTT | CASSLGANTEAFF
NA | TRBD1 | TRBJ1-5 | TRBV7-2 | TGTGCCAGCAGCTTAGGACAGGGTCAGCCCCAGCATTTT | CASSLGQGQPQHF
many | TRBD1 | TRBJ1-5 | TRBV30 | TGTGCCTGGAGTCAGGGACAGGGTGGGCATCAGCCCCAGCATTTT | CAWSQGQGGHQPQHF
NA | TRBD1 | TRBJ2-7 | TRBV7-9 | TGTGCCAGCAGCCCCCAGGGGGCCTCCTACGAGCAGTACTTC | CASSPQGASYEQYF
NA | TRBD2 | TRBJ2-2 | TRBV13 | TGTGCCAGCAGGGATGCGGGGGGGCCCACCGGGGAGCTGTTTTTT | CASRDAGGPTGELFF
NA | TRBD2 | TRBJ2-1 | TRBV9 | TGTGCCAGCAGCGTAGAAGGTAGCGGGGGGACCTTTAACAATGAGCAGTTCTTC | CASSVEGSGGTFNNEQFF
few | NA | TRBJ2-5 | TRBV4-1 | TGCGCCAGCAGCCAAGACCCATGGGAAGAGACCCAGTACTTC | CASSQDPWEETQYF
NA | NA | TRBJ1-1 | TRBV4-1 | TGCGCCAGCAGCCAAGACCCGAAACCGGGCACTGAAGCTTTCTTT | CASSQDPKPGTEAFF
NA | NA | TRBJ2-3 | TRBV15 | TGTGCCACCAGCAGACCGGAGTCGAGCACAGATACGCAGTATTTT | CATSRPESSTDTQYF
many | NA | TRBJ2-2 | TRBV6-5 | TGTGCCAGCAGTTACTTGGAGAACACCGGGGAGCTGTTTTTT | CASSYLENTGELFF
few | NA | TRBJ1-2 | TRBV5-1 | TGCGCCAGCAGCCTGGACGGCCGTCCTAACTATGGCTACACCTTC | CASSLDGRPNYGYTF
NA | NA | TRBJ1-2 | TRBV7-9 | TGTGCCAGCAGCCCCCCGGCCAACTATGGCTACACCTTC | CASSPPANYGYTF
NA | TRBD1 | TRBJ2-2 | TRBV4-3 | TGCGCCAGCAGCCAGGGAAGGGGGCTCGCCGGGGAGCTGTTTTTT | CASSQGRGLAGELFF
NA | NA | TRBJ2-7 | TRBV5-1 | TGCGCCAGCAGCCCGAACTCCTACGAGCAGTACTTC | CASSPNSYEQYF
NA | NA | TRBJ2-1 | TRBV19 | TGTGCCAGTAGTACCCGTAGGAGAGCGGGCGCTAATGAGCAGTTCTTC | CASSTRRRAGANEQFF
NA | NA | TRBJ2-1 | TRBV19 | TGTGCCAGTAGTATAGATCTGGTTGGACAGAAGTTCTTC | CASSIDLVGQKFF
NA | TRBD1 | TRBJ1-6 | TRBV27 | TGTGCCAGCAGTTTATACCCAGGGGGGGGTTCACCCCTCCACTTT | CASSLYPGGGSPLHF
NA | NA | TRBJ1-1 | TRBV7-2 | TGTGCCAGCAGCTCCAGGGGTGGACAGCGCTCTTTCTTT | CASSSRGGQRSFF
NA | NA | TRBJ1-5 | TRBV9 | TGTGCCAGCAGTGGGGGGCGGGCAGGCAACAATCAGCCCCAGCATTTT | CASSGGRAGNNQPQHF
NA | NA | TRBJ2-7 | TRBV21-1 | TGTGCCAGCAGGGCCGGGACAGGGTCCTACGAGCAGTACTTC | CASRAGTGSYEQYF
medium-sized | NA | TRBJ1-5 | TRBV2 | TGTGCCAGCAGTGAAGGTCCCCTCTTCGATCAGCCCCAGCATTTT | CASSEGPLFDQPQHF
NA | NA | TRBJ2-1 | TRBV30 | TGTGCCTGGAGTGTCCAGGGGACGGTGGATGAGCAGTTCTTC | CAWSVQGTVDEQFF
NA | TRBD1 | TRBJ1-1 | TRBV6-1 | TGTGCCGTAAGACAGGGGATGAACACTGAAGCTTTCTTT | CAVRQGMNTEAFF
NA | NA | TRBJ2-5 | TRBV11-2 | TGTGCCAGCAGCCCAAGGAAAGAGACCCAGTACTTC | CASSPRKETQYF
few | TRBD1 | TRBJ1-4 | TRBV15 | TGTGCCACCAGCAATAACCGGGACAGGGGGGAAAAACTGTTTTTT | CATSNNRDRGEKLFF
NA | TRBD1 | TRBJ1-5 | TRBV19 | TGTGCCAGTAGTATAACAGGGGGTTACAATCAGCCCCAGCATTTT | CASSITGGYNQPQHF
once | NA | TRBJ1-1 | TRBV5-1 | TGCGCCAGCAGCTTGGGGACACTAGCAGAAGCTTTCTTT | CASSLGTLAEAFF
medium-sized | NA | TRBJ1-1 | TRBV19 | TGTGCCAGTAGTATTGATCCTCGGGGGACTGAAGCTTTCTTT | CASSIDPRGTEAFF
NA | NA | TRBJ1-2 | TRBV5-6 | TGTGCCAGCAGCTTGGGGGGGAACTATGGCTACACCTTC | CASSLGGNYGYTF
NA | NA | TRBJ2-2 | TRBV6-1 | TGTGCCAGCAGTGAGGTCCGCCGGGAGCTGTTTTTT | CASSEVRRELFF
NA | TRBD1 | TRBJ2-4 | TRBV25-1 | TGTGCCAGCAGCCTGAGGCAGGGGGCAGACATTCAGTACTTC | CASSLRQGADIQYF